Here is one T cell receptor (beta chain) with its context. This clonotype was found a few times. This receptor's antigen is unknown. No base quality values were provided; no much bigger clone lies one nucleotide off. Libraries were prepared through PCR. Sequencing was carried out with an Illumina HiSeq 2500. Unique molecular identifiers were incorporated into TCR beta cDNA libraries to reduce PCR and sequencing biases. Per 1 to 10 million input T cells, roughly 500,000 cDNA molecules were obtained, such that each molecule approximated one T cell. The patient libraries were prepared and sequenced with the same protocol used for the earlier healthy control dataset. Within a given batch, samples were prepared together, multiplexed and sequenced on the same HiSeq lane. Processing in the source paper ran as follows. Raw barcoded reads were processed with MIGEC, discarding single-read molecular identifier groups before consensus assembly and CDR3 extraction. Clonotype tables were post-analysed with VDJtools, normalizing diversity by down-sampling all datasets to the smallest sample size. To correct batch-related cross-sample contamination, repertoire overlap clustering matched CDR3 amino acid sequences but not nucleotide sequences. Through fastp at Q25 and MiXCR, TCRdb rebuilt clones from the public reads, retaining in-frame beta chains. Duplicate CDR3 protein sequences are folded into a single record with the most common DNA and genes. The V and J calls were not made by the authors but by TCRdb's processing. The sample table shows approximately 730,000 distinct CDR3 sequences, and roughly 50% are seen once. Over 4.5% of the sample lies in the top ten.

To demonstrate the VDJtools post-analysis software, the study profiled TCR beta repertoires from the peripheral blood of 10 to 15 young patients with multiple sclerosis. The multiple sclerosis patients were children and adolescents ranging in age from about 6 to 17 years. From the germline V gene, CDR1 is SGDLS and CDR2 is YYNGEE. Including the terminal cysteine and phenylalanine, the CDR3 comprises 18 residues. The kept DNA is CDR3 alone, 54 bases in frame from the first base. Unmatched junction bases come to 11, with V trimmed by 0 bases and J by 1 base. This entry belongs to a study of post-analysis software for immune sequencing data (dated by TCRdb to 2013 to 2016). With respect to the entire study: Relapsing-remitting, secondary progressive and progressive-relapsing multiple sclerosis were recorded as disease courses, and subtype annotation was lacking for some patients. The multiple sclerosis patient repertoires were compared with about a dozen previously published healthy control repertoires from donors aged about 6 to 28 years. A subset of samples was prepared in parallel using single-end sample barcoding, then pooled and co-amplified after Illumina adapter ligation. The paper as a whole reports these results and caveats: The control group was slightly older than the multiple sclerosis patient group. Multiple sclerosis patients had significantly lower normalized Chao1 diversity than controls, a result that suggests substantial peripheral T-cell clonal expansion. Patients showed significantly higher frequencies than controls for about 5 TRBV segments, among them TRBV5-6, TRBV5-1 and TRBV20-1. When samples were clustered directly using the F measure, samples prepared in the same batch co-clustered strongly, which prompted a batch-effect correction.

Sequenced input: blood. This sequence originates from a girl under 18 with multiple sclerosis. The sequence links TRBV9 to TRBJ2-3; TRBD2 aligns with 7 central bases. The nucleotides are TGTGCCAGCAGCGTAGAGGCTAGGAGGACTAGGGGCACAGATACGCAGTATTTT. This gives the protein CASSVEARRTRGTDTQYF.